These T cell receptor beta chains were read from a single sample in a study of shared clonotypes between healthy human individuals. Produced via immunoSEQ multiplex PCR; TCRdb's table is partial and in-frame only. Of millions of clones in the sample, over 85% were seen once. Input material: naive CD8+ T cells sorted from blood. These receptors all come from a man between 18 and 35 years old in good health. Both conserved end residues are part of each CDR3. The D gene is left open where the match is weak. Expanded clones get a size class; other rows say once, few or many, or leave the size out.

abundance: -; d_gene: -; j_gene: TRBJ2-7; v_gene: TRBV10-2; CDR3aa: CASSESTLAGGSF; CDR3nt: TGCGCCAGCAGTGAGTCGACTCTGGCAGGAGGGTCCTTC
abundance: -; d_gene: -; j_gene: TRBJ2-7; v_gene: TRBV4-2; CDR3aa: CASSLTGTGWGEQYF; CDR3nt: TGTGCCAGCAGCCTGACCGGGACCGGGTGGGGCGAGCAGTACTTC
abundance: -; d_gene: TRBD2; j_gene: TRBJ2-7; v_gene: TRBV7-8; CDR3aa: CASSEGLAGVSYEQYF; CDR3nt: TGTGCCAGCAGCGAAGGACTAGCGGGAGTCAGCTACGAGCAGTACTTC
abundance: -; d_gene: TRBD2; j_gene: TRBJ2-3; v_gene: TRBV29-1; CDR3aa: CSVVGLAADTQYF; CDR3nt: TGCAGCGTTGTGGGACTAGCGGCAGATACGCAGTATTTT
abundance: -; d_gene: -; j_gene: TRBJ2-7; v_gene: TRBV5-5; CDR3aa: CASSLEGPPYEQYF; CDR3nt: TGTGCCAGCAGCTTGGAGGGGCCTCCCTACGAGCAGTACTTC
abundance: -; d_gene: -; j_gene: TRBJ2-1; v_gene: TRBV27; CDR3aa: CASSMGGNEQFF; CDR3nt: TGTGCCAGCAGTATGGGCGGGAATGAGCAGTTCTTC
abundance: -; d_gene: -; j_gene: TRBJ2-3; v_gene: TRBV5-6; CDR3aa: CASSFMDTQYF; CDR3nt: TGTGCCAGCAGCTTCATGGATACGCAGTATTTT
abundance: -; d_gene: -; j_gene: TRBJ2-7; v_gene: TRBV5-6; CDR3aa: CASTLPGLDEQYF; CDR3nt: TGTGCCAGCACCCTGCCAGGCCTAGACGAGCAGTACTTC
abundance: -; d_gene: -; j_gene: TRBJ2-3; v_gene: TRBV29-1; CDR3aa: CSVEDSQNPADTQYF; CDR3nt: TGCAGCGTTGAGGACAGCCAAAATCCGGCAGATACGCAGTATTTT
abundance: -; d_gene: TRBD2; j_gene: TRBJ2-7; v_gene: TRBV7-2; CDR3aa: CASSQLGLAGVTYEQYF; CDR3nt: TGTGCCAGCAGCCAACTAGGACTAGCGGGAGTCACCTACGAGCAGTACTTC
abundance: -; d_gene: -; j_gene: TRBJ2-5; v_gene: TRBV11-2; CDR3aa: CASSFQGQETQYF; CDR3nt: TGTGCCAGCAGCTTCCAGGGGCAAGAGACCCAGTACTTC
abundance: -; d_gene: TRBD1; j_gene: TRBJ1-6; v_gene: TRBV28; CDR3aa: CASRGGPYNSPLHF; CDR3nt: TGTGCCAGCAGAGGGGGCCCCTATAATTCACCCCTCCACTTT
abundance: once; d_gene: -; j_gene: TRBJ2-3; v_gene: TRBV5-8; CDR3aa: CASSPWTITDTQYF; CDR3nt: TGTGCCAGCAGCCCTTGGACCATCACAGATACGCAGTATTTT
abundance: -; d_gene: -; j_gene: TRBJ2-7; v_gene: TRBV2; CDR3aa: CASSEARLGSSDEQYF; CDR3nt: TGTGCCAGCAGTGAAGCGAGGTTAGGGAGTTCGGATGAGCAGTACTTC
abundance: -; d_gene: TRBD1; j_gene: TRBJ1-1; v_gene: TRBV4-1; CDR3aa: CASSQEGQGLAEAFF; CDR3nt: TGCGCCAGCAGCCAAGAGGGACAGGGATTAGCTGAAGCTTTCTTT
abundance: once; d_gene: -; j_gene: TRBJ2-2; v_gene: TRBV18; CDR3aa: CASSMTGTFLINTGELFF; CDR3nt: TGTGCCAGCTCCATGACAGGGACTTTCTTAATAAACACCGGGGAGCTGTTTTTT
abundance: -; d_gene: TRBD2; j_gene: TRBJ2-1; v_gene: TRBV2; CDR3aa: CAITGLADYNEQFF; CDR3nt: TGTGCCATTACGGGACTAGCAGACTACAATGAGCAGTTCTTC
abundance: -; d_gene: -; j_gene: TRBJ2-1; v_gene: TRBV6-1; CDR3aa: CASSETRMVNNEQFF; CDR3nt: TGTGCCAGCAGTGAAACTAGAATGGTTAACAATGAGCAGTTCTTC
abundance: once; d_gene: -; j_gene: TRBJ1-5; v_gene: TRBV6-5; CDR3aa: CASSQLDGSNQPQHF; CDR3nt: TGTGCCAGCAGCCAACTAGACGGTAGCAATCAGCCCCAGCATTTT
abundance: few; d_gene: -; j_gene: TRBJ2-5; v_gene: TRBV7-9; CDR3aa: CASHVAPDQETQYF; CDR3nt: TGTGCCAGCCACGTTGCTCCCGATCAAGAGACCCAGTACTTC
abundance: -; d_gene: TRBD2; j_gene: TRBJ2-5; v_gene: TRBV11-2; CDR3aa: CASSLGTSGSQETQYF; CDR3nt: TGTGCCAGCAGCTTAGGGACTAGCGGTAGCCAAGAGACCCAGTACTTC
abundance: -; d_gene: -; j_gene: TRBJ1-2; v_gene: TRBV5-1; CDR3aa: CASTSHGYTF; CDR3nt: TGCGCCAGCACCAGCCATGGCTACACCTTC
abundance: few; d_gene: -; j_gene: TRBJ1-1; v_gene: TRBV6-5; CDR3aa: CASSSWDATTEAFF; CDR3nt: TGTGCCAGCAGTAGTTGGGACGCTACCACTGAAGCTTTCTTT
abundance: -; d_gene: -; j_gene: TRBJ1-1; v_gene: TRBV28; CDR3aa: CASSFRGATEAFF; CDR3nt: TGTGCCAGCAGTTTCCGGGGCGCCACTGAAGCTTTCTTT
abundance: -; d_gene: TRBD1; j_gene: TRBJ2-7; v_gene: TRBV6-1; CDR3aa: CASSATGGDLYEQYF; CDR3nt: TGTGCCAGCAGTGCCACAGGGGGCGACCTCTACGAGCAGTACTTC
abundance: -; d_gene: -; j_gene: TRBJ1-4; v_gene: TRBV10-3; CDR3aa: CAISESNGKGQLNEKLFF; CDR3nt: TGTGCCATCAGTGAGTCGAATGGGAAAGGACAGCTCAATGAAAAACTGTTTTTT
abundance: -; d_gene: -; j_gene: TRBJ2-1; v_gene: TRBV19; CDR3aa: CASRPAARYNEQFF; CDR3nt: TGTGCCAGTAGACCAGCGGCGCGGTACAATGAGCAGTTCTTC
abundance: -; d_gene: -; j_gene: TRBJ1-1; v_gene: TRBV7-9; CDR3aa: CAIGETEAFF; CDR3nt: TGTGCCATCGGGGAGACTGAAGCTTTCTTT
abundance: -; d_gene: -; j_gene: TRBJ1-6; v_gene: TRBV27; CDR3aa: CASSLDAGPASPLHF; CDR3nt: TGTGCCAGCAGTTTGGACGCCGGGCCGGCTTCACCCCTCCACTTT
abundance: -; d_gene: -; j_gene: TRBJ2-1; v_gene: TRBV6-1; CDR3aa: CASSVPRYSYNEQFF; CDR3nt: TGTGCCAGCAGTGTTCCCAGGTACAGCTACAATGAGCAGTTCTTC
abundance: -; d_gene: TRBD1; j_gene: TRBJ2-7; v_gene: TRBV15; CDR3aa: CATSPGQGSYEQYF; CDR3nt: TGTGCCACCAGCCCCGGACAGGGCTCCTACGAGCAGTACTTC
abundance: -; d_gene: -; j_gene: TRBJ2-7; v_gene: TRBV27; CDR3aa: CASTGYGLKQYF; CDR3nt: TGTGCCAGCACAGGTTACGGGTTGAAGCAGTACTTC
abundance: once; d_gene: TRBD2; j_gene: TRBJ2-4; v_gene: TRBV2; CDR3aa: CASSGLAGTLDIQYF; CDR3nt: TGTGCCAGCAGTGGGTTAGCGGGCACGTTGGACATTCAGTACTTC
abundance: -; d_gene: -; j_gene: TRBJ2-1; v_gene: TRBV10-3; CDR3aa: CAIGTYSYNEQFF; CDR3nt: TGTGCCATCGGGACTTACTCCTACAATGAGCAGTTCTTC
abundance: once; d_gene: -; j_gene: TRBJ2-7; v_gene: TRBV5-1; CDR3aa: CASPRGEQYF; CDR3nt: TGCGCCAGCCCCCGAGGCGAGCAGTACTTC
abundance: once; d_gene: TRBD1; j_gene: TRBJ1-1; v_gene: TRBV28; CDR3aa: CASSFFASGGANTEAFF; CDR3nt: TGTGCCAGCAGTTTTTTCGCTTCAGGGGGTGCGAACACTGAAGCTTTCTTT
abundance: -; d_gene: -; j_gene: TRBJ2-7; v_gene: TRBV20-1; CDR3aa: CSASVDEQYF; CDR3nt: TGCAGTGCTAGCGTCGACGAGCAGTACTTC